A selection of T cell receptor beta chains follows, all from one sample in a study. TCRdb re-called the RT-PCR reads with MiXCR, one entry per CDR3 protein. This sample carries about 680,000 distinct CDR3 sequences, approximately 15% of them seen once, and the ten largest clones take around 3.3%. The sample comprised memory CD4+ T cells from blood. The receptors shown here come from a female donor in good health, serving as a healthy control. CDR3s include the opening cysteine and the closing phenylalanine or tryptophan. Fields, in order: CDR3 length, V gene, D gene, clone size, J gene, CDR3 DNA, CDR3 protein. The D gene is left open where the match is weak. Size tells how often a clone was seen (once, few, many) or the class of an expanded clone, and some rows leave it out.

15	TRBV7-2	-	few	TRBJ1-6	TGTGCCAGCAGCCCCTTCCACGATTCTAATTCACCCCTCCACTTT	CASSPFHDSNSPLHF
14	TRBV7-3	-	few	TRBJ2-2	TGTGCCAGCAGCCAGAGTAGGGACACCGGGGAGCTGTTTTTT	CASSQSRDTGELFF
14	TRBV12-3/TRBV12-4	TRBD1	many	TRBJ1-4	TGTGCCAGCAGTAGGACAGGGGGCCTGGAAAAACTGTTTTTT	CASSRTGGLEKLFF
23	TRBV19	-	few	TRBJ1-3	TGTGCCAGTAGTATAGTAATAACCTGGATGTGGACGGCCTCGGACGGCGCTGGAAACACCATATATTTT	CASSIVITWMWTASDGAGNTIYF
12	TRBV20-1	TRBD2	few	TRBJ2-3	TGCAGTGCTAGAGTTAATGCGGGGGAGCAGTATTTT	CSARVNAGEQYF
15	TRBV27	-	many	TRBJ2-7	TGTGCCAGCAGTTTAACGCAGGAGAGCTCCTACGAGCAGTACTTC	CASSLTQESSYEQYF
15	TRBV6-5	-	few	TRBJ2-5	TGTGCCAGCATGCGAACCAGGGCGGGCGAAGAGACCCAGTACTTC	CASMRTRAGEETQYF
16	TRBV7-9	TRBD1	few	TRBJ1-1	TGTGCCAGCAGCCTTCGGACAGGGTCGATTCCTCGTCTAGCTTTCTTT	CASSLRTGSIPRLAFF
13	TRBV3-1	-	-	TRBJ1-6	TGTGCCAGCCAGGACGCGGGGGATTCACCCCTCCACTTT	CASQDAGDSPLHF
13	TRBV29-1	TRBD1	many	TRBJ2-1	TGCAGCGTGGGGACAGGGGGCTACAATGAGCAGTTCTTC	CSVGTGGYNEQFF
15	TRBV24-1	-	-	TRBJ2-7	TGTGCCACCAGTGACCCCCAGGGTTACCCACACGAGCAGTACTTC	CATSDPQGYPHEQYF
13	TRBV4-1	-	many	TRBJ1-1	TGCGCCAGCAGCCAAGTTGTTAACACTGAAGCTTTCTTT	CASSQVVNTEAFF
15	TRBV12-3/TRBV12-4	TRBD2	-	TRBJ2-5	TGTGCCAGCAGTTTAGGGGCTAGCGGGGTTGAGACCCAGTACTTC	CASSLGASGVETQYF
14	TRBV2	TRBD1	few	TRBJ2-7	TGTGCCAGCAGTGAGAGGGACAGCTCCTACGAGCAGTACTTC	CASSERDSSYEQYF
13	TRBV6-2/TRBV6-3	-	few	TRBJ2-7	TGTGCCAGCTCTGAGACACCGACCTACGAGCAGTACTTC	CASSETPTYEQYF
17	TRBV4-3	-	few	TRBJ1-1	TGCGCCAGCAGCCAAGATGTCGGCAGGGTCCCGAACACTGAAGCTTTCTTT	CASSQDVGRVPNTEAFF
13	TRBV6-5	-	few	TRBJ1-5	TGTGCCAGCAGCGCCCGAATAAATCAGCCCCAGCATTTT	CASSARINQPQHF
16	TRBV7-9	TRBD2	-	TRBJ2-1	TGTGCCAGCAGCTTCGCCCTAGCGGGAGGCGACAATGAGCAGTTCTTC	CASSFALAGGDNEQFF
15	TRBV4-3	TRBD2	many	TRBJ2-1	TGCGCCAGCAGCCAAGGGACTAGCGGTTACAATGAGCAGTTCTTC	CASSQGTSGYNEQFF
15	TRBV4-3	-	-	TRBJ1-5	TGCGCCAGCAGCCAAGACCAGGGAGGCAATCAGCCCCAGCATTTT	CASSQDQGGNQPQHF
16	TRBV20-1	-	-	TRBJ2-5	TGCAGTGCTAGAGATAGAGGCAGGGCATCCCAAGAGACCCAGTACTTC	CSARDRGRASQETQYF
16	TRBV29-1	TRBD2	many	TRBJ2-1	TGCAGCGTTGAGATCCCTCTAGCGGGAGAGTACAATGAGCAGTTCTTC	CSVEIPLAGEYNEQFF
15	TRBV4-2	-	many	TRBJ1-2	TGTGCCAGCAGCCAAGAGTACAGGGACCTCTATGGCTACACCTTC	CASSQEYRDLYGYTF
11	TRBV20-1	-	-	TRBJ1-2	TGCAGTGCTAGACTGGAGGTTGGCTACACCTTC	CSARLEVGYTF
14	TRBV7-9	-	-	TRBJ1-4	TGTGCCAGCAGCTCTCCGGACGGTAATGAAAAACTGTTTTTT	CASSSPDGNEKLFF
15	TRBV7-2	-	-	TRBJ2-2	TGTGCCAGCAGCCTACAGGCCCAAGTGGCCGGGGAGCTGTTTTTT	CASSLQAQVAGELFF
15	TRBV28	TRBD1	-	TRBJ2-7	TGTGCCAGCAGCCAATGGACAGGCTTCTCCTACGAGCAGTACTTC	CASSQWTGFSYEQYF
15	TRBV6-5	-	few	TRBJ2-1	TGTGCCAGCAGGCCCGGACTTAACTCCTACAATGAGCAGTTCTTC	CASRPGLNSYNEQFF
12	TRBV7-3	-	-	TRBJ2-2	TGTGCCAGCAGTCCGGGGGTCGGGGAGCTGTTTTTT	CASSPGVGELFF
12	TRBV29-1	TRBD2	-	TRBJ2-3	TGCAGCGTTGGTGGGGGGGGAGATACGCAGTATTTT	CSVGGGGDTQYF
12	TRBV28	TRBD2	few	TRBJ2-1	TGTGCCAGCAGGGTAGCGGGAGATGAGCAGTTCTTC	CASRVAGDEQFF
15	TRBV20-1	-	many	TRBJ2-7	TGCAGTGCTAGAGACCCGCAGCGGGCAACCTACGAGCAGTACTTC	CSARDPQRATYEQYF
14	TRBV29-1	TRBD2	-	TRBJ2-1	TGCAGCGTTGAAGAAGCGGGGGTTTACAATGAGCAGTTCTTC	CSVEEAGVYNEQFF
14	TRBV7-6	-	many	TRBJ1-4	TGTGCCAGCAGCCCTCGGGAGAGGAGCGAAAAACTGTTTTTT	CASSPRERSEKLFF
16	TRBV5-8	TRBD1	few	TRBJ2-2	TGTGCCAGCAGCTCGGTTGGGGGACAGGGAAGCGGGGAGCTGTTTTTT	CASSSVGGQGSGELFF
16	TRBV7-2	TRBD2	-	TRBJ2-1	TGTGCCAGCAGTTTTAGGTCGGGGGGGGCTAACAATGAGCAGTTCTTC	CASSFRSGGANNEQFF
12	TRBV6-2/TRBV6-3	-	-	TRBJ1-2	TGTGCCAGCCGTAAGGCTAACTATGGCTACACCTTC	CASRKANYGYTF
16	TRBV20-1	-	many	TRBJ2-3	TGCAGTGCCCCCACAGGAGCCTGGACTAGCACAGATACGCAGTATTTT	CSAPTGAWTSTDTQYF
12	TRBV20-1	-	many	TRBJ2-3	TGCAGTGCCCCAGAGCGTACAGATACGCAGTATTTT	CSAPERTDTQYF
15	TRBV29-1	TRBD2	-	TRBJ2-1	TGCAGCGGGCGGGGTGGAGGGAGGGGCTACAATGAGCAGTTCTTC	CSGRGGGRGYNEQFF
14	TRBV6-5	-	-	TRBJ2-7	TGTGCCACCAGCGGGGCGGGGGCTTCCTACGAGCAGTACTTC	CATSGAGASYEQYF
14	TRBV5-1	TRBD1	-	TRBJ2-7	TGCGCCAGCGGTTCCAGGGGGCGTTTAGGAGAGCAGTACTTC	CASGSRGRLGEQYF
14	TRBV27	-	-	TRBJ1-2	TGTGCCAGCAGTTTATCGGGGGGTTTCTATGGCTACACCTTC	CASSLSGGFYGYTF
14	TRBV11-2	-	many	TRBJ1-1	TGTGCCAGCAGCTTAGACGGCGTGGGGACTGAAGCTTTCTTT	CASSLDGVGTEAFF
15	TRBV6-5	-	-	TRBJ2-7	TGTGCCAGCAGTTACCGCGGACAGTGTATGAACGAGCAGTACTTC	CASSYRGQCMNEQYF
15	TRBV7-2	TRBD2	-	TRBJ2-2	TGTGCCAGCAGCCCACTAGCGGGAGTTCCCGGGGAGCTGTTTTTT	CASSPLAGVPGELFF
14	TRBV4-3	-	few	TRBJ2-3	TGCGCCAGCAGCCACCTAGCGAGCACAGATACGCAGTATTTT	CASSHLASTDTQYF
16	TRBV9	TRBD2	few	TRBJ2-1	TGTGCCAGCAGCCACGGACTAGCTAGAGAAGAAAATGAGCAGTTCTTC	CASSHGLAREENEQFF
14	TRBV20-1	-	-	TRBJ1-1	TGCAGTGCTAGATCGGCGAAGGGGACCACTGAAGCTTTCTTT	CSARSAKGTTEAFF
14	TRBV20-1	TRBD2	-	TRBJ2-3	TGCAGTGCCCGGGACCCGCGGGGGACAGATACGCAGTATTTT	CSARDPRGTDTQYF
12	TRBV20-1	-	few	TRBJ2-3	TGCAGTGCCTTATTGACGGTGGATACGCAGTATTTT	CSALLTVDTQYF
16	TRBV10-1	TRBD2	-	TRBJ2-1	TGCGCCAGCAGTGAGTCGTTGACGCTAGCGGGAGTTGAGCAGTTCTTC	CASSESLTLAGVEQFF
14	TRBV5-1	-	few	TRBJ2-1	TGCGCCAGCAGCTTGACTATCGGGTCGAATGAGCAGTTCTTC	CASSLTIGSNEQFF
17	TRBV24-1	-	-	TRBJ2-1	TGTGCCACCAGTGATTTTTCAGGGCTCGGGTCCTACAATGAGCAGTTCTTC	CATSDFSGLGSYNEQFF